The 19 T cell receptor beta chains below all came from one sample that was sequenced in a study of identical twins. A single record per CDR3 protein comes from TCRdb applying MiXCR to the 5' RACE reads. The sample lists about 660,000 distinct CDR3 sequences, under 9% occurring once. These same data were also listed under a study on yellow fever vaccine responses in identical twins.

Sequencing was done on a sample of PBMCs. The receptors derive from a woman between 18 and 30 years old in good health.

This clonotype was detected a few times. This chain links TRBV7-9 with TRBJ2-3; possibly TRBD1 for D (7 bases). CDR1 and CDR2 from the germline V gene are SEHNR and FQNEAQ (reference sequence). Trimming left V 0 bases short and J 0 bases short, with 13 bases between. The CDR3 totals 17 residues. CDR3 amino acids: CASSLARGTASTDTQYF. The CDR3 DNA is TGTGCCAGCAGCTTAGCGCGCGGGACAGCCAGCACAGATACGCAGTATTTT.

CDR3 loop: CSASRQTPSREKLFF. Here the CDR3 DNA reads TGCAGTGCTAGTCGGCAGACCCCAAGTAGGGAAAAACTGTTTTTT. V usage is TRBV20-1 and J usage is TRBJ1-4; D is undetermined. CDR1 is DFQATT and CDR2 is SNEGSKA in the germline V gene (reference sequence). The V end was cut by 3 bases, the J end by 8 bases, with 19 bases between. This CDR3 comprises 15 residues.

The J gene is TRBJ1-4, the V gene TRBV3-1; D is unresolved. The CDR3 loop spans 15 amino acids. The V gene lost 2 bases and the J gene lost 12 bases, with 19 bases spanning the gap. Germline CDR1 is LGHDT and CDR2 is YNNKEL (reference sequence). The CDR3 DNA reads TGTGCCAGCAGCCAAATATACGATCGTAATGGGGAACTGTTTTTT. Amino acid sequence: CASSQIYDRNGELFF.

Details on this clonotype: Compared with germline, one end of the junction differs, possibly owing to a read error. V is TRBV27 and J is TRBJ2-1; D tentatively fits TRBD1 or TRBD2 (6 bases each). Looked up from germline, CDR1 is MNHEY and CDR2 is SMNVEV (reference sequence). This CDR3 has 15 residues. The CDR3 DNA reads as TGTACCAGCAGTCTAGTAGGGGGGTCCTACAATGAGCAGTTCTTC. This codes for CTSSLVGGSYNEQFF.

This CDR3 is CATSSEDRGWQPQHF. CDR3 DNA: TGTGCCACCAGCAGTGAGGACAGGGGTTGGCAGCCCCAGCATTTT. The chain joins TRBV15 to TRBJ1-5, with 9 nucleotides matching TRBD1. Germline CDR1 reads LNHNV; CDR2 reads YYDKDF (reference sequence). V gave up 3 bases and J gave up 7 bases; unmatched junction bases: 7. This CDR3 is built from 15 residues. Full variable domain (rest looked up from reference TRBV15 and TRBJ1-5): DAMVIQNPRYQVTQFGKPVTLSCSQTLNHNVMYWYQQKSSQAPKLLFHYYDKDFNNEADTPDNFQSRRPNTSFCFLDIRSPGLGDTAMYLCATSSEDRGWQPQHFGDGTRLSIL.

Only a few counts were recorded for this clonotype. The chain carries TRBV7-8 and TRBJ2-2; D remains ambiguous. This CDR3 has 17 amino acids. Germline CDR1 is SGHVS and CDR2 is FQNEAQ. V lost 5 bases and J lost 7, with 23 bases in between. CDR3 DNA sequence: TGTGCCAGCAGCCCAAGAGCCGAACTGAATCATGACGGGGAGCTGTTTTTT. Translating it yields CASSPRAELNHDGELFF.

There are many counts of this clonotype. The chain links TRBV4-3 to TRBJ2-7, with TRBD2 matching over 8 bases. The V gene's germline CDR1 is LGHNA and CDR2 YSLEER. Losses at the gene ends were 5 bases for V and 1 base for J; bases not matched to a gene: 10. CDR3 length equals 16 residues. The CDR3 sequence: CASSAHRGGRSYEQYF. In DNA form, the CDR3 reads TGCGCCAGCAGCGCCCACCGGGGGGGCCGATCCTACGAGCAGTACTTC.

In its sample, this clonotype was seen many times. The V gene is TRBV5-1, the J gene TRBJ2-7; TRBD1 matches at 7 bases. CDR3 length equals 15 residues. After removal of 0 bases from V and 2 bases from J, the junction contained 5 bases not matched to a gene. Germline CDR1 and CDR2: SGHRS and YFSETQ. CDR3 sequence: CASSLGPGGPYEQYF. CDR3 sequence (DNA): TGCGCCAGCAGCTTGGGTCCAGGGGGACCCTACGAGCAGTACTTC.

J is TRBJ2-5 and V is TRBV7-2; D not certain. Germline V gene data show CDR1 as SGHTA and CDR2 as FQGNSA. V lost 4 bases and J 1 base, leaving 16 bases between the germline ends. CDR3 length equals 16 residues. The CDR3 bases are TGTGCCAGCAGCTACCTGAAGTCCACAGCCCAAGAGACCCAGTACTTC. Amino acids: CASSYLKSTAQETQYF.

This chain connects TRBV19 to TRBJ2-5, with 8 nucleotides matching TRBD1. The CDR3 totals 15 residues. V lost 4 bases, J lost 1 base, and 5 bases stayed unmatched. Germline CDR1 LNHDA, CDR2 SQIVND (reference sequence). The CDR3 region has the DNA TGTGCCAGTAGTAAGTTGGGGACAGGCCAAGAGACCCAGTACTTC. Residues: CASSKLGTGQETQYF.

This clonotype was detected many times. CDR3 in amino acids: CASSATVGYTF. The CDR3 DNA sequence: TGTGCCAGCAGTGCCACAGTTGGCTACACCTTC. The chain joins TRBV12-3 or TRBV12-4 to TRBJ1-2; unclear D gene. This CDR3 region has 11 residues. Trimming took off 5 bases at V and 7 bases at J, with 8 bases between the two ends.

This clonotype was observed a few times. This chain joins TRBV7-8 and TRBJ2-6, with D maybe TRBD2 (6 bases). The V and J ends lost 6 bases and 2 bases respectively, with 20 bases between them. Germline V gene sequence: CDR1 SGHVS, CDR2 FQNEAQ. The CDR3 runs 18 residues. The CDR3 protein is CASSGWGDIAAGANVLTF. The CDR3 region has the DNA TGTGCCAGCAGTGGATGGGGCGACATAGCGGCTGGGGCCAACGTCCTGACTTTC.

Many counts were recorded for this clonotype. This chain connects TRBV5-1 to TRBJ1-1, with TRBD1 as a possible D gene (6 bases). V was trimmed by 2 bases and J by 1 base, leaving 9 bases between them. The length of the CDR3 is 14 residues. Per the germline V gene, CDR1 is SGHRS and CDR2 is YFSETQ. In DNA, the CDR3 is TGCGCCAGCAGCTTAGGACAGTGGAACACTGAAGCTTTCTTT. Its protein product is CASSLGQWNTEAFF.

Only a few counts were recorded for this clonotype. This chain uses TRBV20-1 with TRBJ1-2; D is unclear. This CDR3 spans 12 amino acids. Germline V gene sequence: CDR1 DFQATT, CDR2 SNEGSKA (reference sequence). V was clipped by 3 bases and J by 5 bases, with 10 bases between them. CDR3 region: CSARQVTYGYTF. For the CDR3, the DNA is TGCAGTGCTAGGCAGGTTACTTATGGCTACACCTTC.

There are a few counts of this clonotype. CDR3 region: CASSQAASGANVLTF. CDR3 nucleotide sequence: TGTGCCAGCAGCCAAGCTGCCTCTGGGGCCAACGTCCTGACTTTC. V is TRBV14 and J is TRBJ2-6; D is ambiguous. Germline CDR1 is SGHDN and CDR2 is FVKESK. Deletions cut 1 base from V and 0 bases from J, with 4 bases between. The CDR3 is made up of 15 amino acids.

This clonotype was counted a few times. V and J are TRBV4-1 and TRBJ2-7; TRBD1 matches 9 bases. Losses at the gene ends were 7 bases for V and 4 bases for J; bases not matched to a gene: 5. The CDR3 consists of 13 residues. Per germline, CDR1 MGHRA and CDR2 YSYEKL. This CDR3 reads CASNGQGWYEQYF. Here the CDR3 DNA reads TGCGCCAGCAACGGACAGGGGTGGTACGAGCAGTACTTC.

This rearrangement joins TRBV6-2 or TRBV6-3 to TRBJ2-4; TRBD2 aligns across 12 bases. V lost 6 bases to trimming and J lost 7 bases; unmatched junction nucleotides: 7. The CDR3 is 15 amino acids. Germline values: CDR1 MNHEY, CDR2 SVGEGT. In DNA, the CDR3 is TGTGCCAGCAGAGATCTAGCGGGAGGGCGGAACATTCAGTACTTC. Protein product: CASRDLAGGRNIQYF.

In its sample, this clonotype was seen a few times. V gene TRBV28 combines with J gene TRBJ2-1; D is ambiguous. This CDR3 has 15 residues. Trimming removed 6 bases at V and 5 bases at J, with 17 bases between. CDR1 and CDR2 from the germline V gene are MDHEN and SYDVKM. The CDR3 protein is CASSFSGVTDNEQFF. CDR3 nucleotide sequence: TGTGCCAGCAGCTTTTCGGGTGTAACAGACAATGAGCAGTTCTTC.

The rearrangement joins TRBV5-1 to TRBJ2-4; no clear D. The CDR3 has 14 residues. Trimming cost V 2 bases and J 7 bases, with 13 bases left between them. Germline CDR1 SGHRS, CDR2 YFSETQ. The CDR3 here is CASSFSMDLNIQYF. In DNA form, the CDR3 reads TGCGCCAGCAGCTTCTCTATGGATTTGAACATTCAGTACTTC.